This paragraph covers one T cell receptor beta chain sequence. Its target antigen remains unknown. Per-base quality was not reported, and no clone a single base away is much larger than it. The germline V gene specifies LGHNT as CDR1 and FRNRAP as CDR2. Trimming costs V 2 bases and J 6 bases, and their ends lie 14 bases apart. The CDR3 has 15 amino acids, counting the end cysteine and phenylalanine. The kept DNA is CDR3 alone, 45 bases in frame from the first base. Ficoll-Paque density gradient centrifugation was used to isolate PBMCs. The sample belongs to a study of T-cell memory formation after mild COVID-19 (dated by TCRdb to about 2021). The study in broad terms: TCR sequence clusters from the two donors were found to be largely donor specific. T-cell clones expanding and contracting after mild COVID-19 in a couple of donors were tracked by longitudinal TCRalpha and TCRbeta repertoire sequencing. The cohort comprised two young, previously healthy adult volunteers, one female and one male. Overall results and qualifications from the work: SARS-CoV-2 specificity was not confirmed for the second-wave clones peaking on day 37. Only a couple of mild cases were covered in the study, and larger cohorts including severe cases with pre-infection samples were considered necessary. Clones contracting from day 15 to 85 had balanced CD4/CD8 phenotypes, while a second wave expanding from day 15 to 37 was biased towards CD4+. The detection of some responding clones in pre-infection memory suggests that pre-existing cross-reactive memory T cells joined the SARS-CoV-2 response. Contracting CD4+ clones were located mainly in the CM and EM memory subsets, whereas CD8+ clones were found to be enriched in EMRA.

Sequenced using an Illumina NovaSeq 6000. TCRalpha and TCRbeta cDNA libraries were built by 5'RACE with constant-segment primers, adding sample barcodes and unique molecular identifiers. Trizol reagent was used to extract RNA from every sample. Library amplification was performed in two PCR steps, and a second sample barcode and Illumina TruSeq adapters were introduced in the second step. Sequencing of libraries was performed on an Illumina NovaSeq with 2 x 150 bp paired-end reads. The source study handled its data this way. Demultiplexing of reads and collapsing into UMI-guided consensus sequences were performed with migec v1.2.7. Using mixcr v2.1.11, UMI consensuses were aligned to TRA and TRB V and J templates and then assembled into clonotypes. Clonotypes were classified as expanded or contracted when called significant by both edgeR and NoisET, with noise models trained on biological replicates. For edgeR calls, the thresholds were a false discovery rate-adjusted p below 0.01 and a log2 fold-change of 1. As an exploratory analysis of dynamics, max-normalized trajectories of the 1000 most abundant clonotypes were examined with PCA combined with hierarchical clustering. The CD4 or CD8 phenotype of responding clones was assigned using the separately sequenced CD4+ and CD8+ repertoires. TCRdb cleaned the public reads at Q25 with fastp, built clones with MiXCR and kept in-frame beta chains. Each record represents a unique CDR3 protein, reported with the most common genes and DNA among its rows. TCRdb's processing, not the authors', yielded these V and J calls. The sample has 470,000 or so distinct CDR3 sequences on record, about 20% of them singletons. About 22% of the sample lies in the top ten.

Input material: PBMCs or a T cell subset sorted from them (not recorded which). Recombination connected TRBV12-5 to TRBJ1-5; 6 matching bases give a weak D call of TRBD1. This clonotype was obtained from a man younger than 35 who had mild COVID-19 (a few samples of this study predate the infection). The sample titles of this study are shuffled in the database, so cell type and time point are left out; the donor was told from shared clones. DNA sequence: TGTGCTAGTGGTTTGTTAGGGGGGATCAGTCAGCCCCAGCATTTT. This sequence encodes CASGLLGGISQPQHF.